This T cell receptor (beta chain) comes out of a study of blood T cell repertoires in COVID-19. Germline assignment: CDR1 KGHSH and CDR2 LQKENI. CDR3 size: 16 residues. V lost 0 bases to trimming and J lost 5 bases; unmatched junction nucleotides: 4. Assay used: immunoSEQ multiplex PCR; TCRdb lists only in-frame clones, some missing. The data show fewer than 95,000 clones, approximately 90% seen once. The sample consisted of peripheral blood. The J gene is TRBJ2-3, the V gene TRBV18; 11 nucleotides match TRBD2. The source is a man aged 50 or older with active or convalescent COVID-19. The CDR3, as DNA: TGTGCCAGCTCACCACCTAGCGGGGGGGCCGGAGATACGCAGTATTTT. It yields the protein CASSPPSGGAGDTQYF.